Each of the 24 T cell receptor beta chains below was sequenced from the same sample in a study of CD8 T cells in Susac syndrome. RNA in amounts of roughly 0.5 to 1 ug was reverse transcribed with random hexamers. TCRdb ran MiXCR on the immunoSEQ multiplex PCR reads and lists one entry per CDR3 protein. Here the sample spans roughly 220,000 distinct CDR3 sequences, about 95% being singletons. What was sequenced was CD4+ T cells from PBMCs. These TCRs come from a human donor with Susac syndrome.

The rearrangement uses TRBV20-1 and TRBJ1-1; D not certain. The CDR3 length is 13 residues. The V gene's germline CDR1 is DFQATT and CDR2 SNEGSKA (reference sequence). Trimming left V 5 bases short and J 4 bases short, with 14 bases between. The CDR3 DNA sequence: TGCAGTGCTCAGTTTCTAGGGCGCACTGAAGCTTTCTTT. Its translation is CSAQFLGRTEAFF.

This chain joins TRBV5-5 and TRBJ1-5; D remains ambiguous. The CDR3 contains 13 residues. CDR1 and CDR2 from the germline V gene are SGHKS and YYEKEE (reference sequence). Trimming took 4 bases from V and 7 from J, leaving 12 bases between them. The CDR3 DNA reads TGTGCCAGCAGCCTCCAGCCTGGGCAGCCCCAGCATTTT. This gives the protein CASSLQPGQPQHF.

As concerns this clonotype: An end of the junction does not agree with germline; a read error may underlie this. The rearrangement uses TRBV7-7 and TRBJ2-1; D gene uncertain. The CDR3 is 13 amino acids. Per germline, CDR1 SSHAT and CDR2 FNYEAQ (reference sequence). The CDR3 loop is CASSLVGEGEQFF. In DNA, the CDR3 is TGTGCTAGCAGCTTAGTTGGGGAAGGTGAGCAGTTCTTC.

The rearrangement uses TRBV30 and TRBJ1-1; TRBD1 might be the D (6 bases). Germline-derived CDR1 and CDR2 are GTSNPN and SVGIG (reference sequence). This CDR3 spans 12 amino acids. Between the trimmed V and J ends, which lost 7 bases and 0 bases, there was a span of 9 bases. The CDR3 DNA follows: TGTGCCTTAGGGGGAATGAACACTGAAGCTTTCTTT. It encodes CALGGMNTEAFF.

CDR3 in amino acids: CASSQEDRGYNEQFF. In DNA form, the CDR3 reads TGCGCCAGCAGCCAGGAGGACAGGGGATACAATGAGCAGTTCTTC. The chain uses TRBV4-3 and TRBJ2-1, with TRBD1 identical over 9 bases. Germline V gene sequence: CDR1 LGHNA, CDR2 YSLEER. The CDR3 contains 15 residues. With V trimmed by 3 bases and J by 4 bases, 4 bases remained unmatched.

The chain uses TRBV30 and TRBJ1-1, with D unresolved. Between the trimmed V and J ends, which lost 3 bases and 1 base, there was a span of 12 bases. CDR1 and CDR2 (germline): GTSNPN, SVGIG (reference sequence). The CDR3 has 14 amino acids. The CDR3 loop is CAWSPPDKNTEAFF. CDR3 nucleotide sequence: TGTGCCTGGAGCCCTCCTGACAAGAACACTGAAGCTTTCTTT.

The CDR3 DNA follows: TGTGCCAGCAGTACGGACAGGGGGCAGAACACTGAAGCTTTCTTT. Protein product: CASSTDRGQNTEAFF. The chain is built from TRBV6-5 and TRBJ1-1, with 11 nucleotides matching TRBD1. Germline CDR1 and CDR2: MNHEY and SVGAGI. This CDR3 is built from 15 residues. V lost 5 bases, J lost 1 base, and 3 bases stayed unmatched.

The CDR3 loop reads CAAGGAGPGEQYF. The CDR3 nucleotides are TGTGCCGCCGGAGGGGCAGGCCCTGGGGAGCAGTACTTC. The chain carries TRBV10-3 and TRBJ2-7; TRBD2 might be the D (6 bases). Looked up from germline, CDR1 is ENHRY and CDR2 is SYGVKD. This CDR3 has 13 residues. Between the trimmed V and J ends, which lost 11 bases and 7 bases, there was a span of 21 bases.

The CDR3 here is CASSYGQGRRNSPLHF. The CDR3 nucleotides read TGTGCCAGCAGTTACGGGCAGGGGCGTCGTAATTCACCCCTCCACTTT. The chain recombines TRBV6-5 with TRBJ1-6; D is perhaps TRBD1 (6 bases). CDR1 and CDR2 (germline): MNHEY, SVGAGI. V was shortened by 2 bases and J by 6 bases, with 14 bases between the two germline ends. The CDR3 spans 16 residues.

This chain joins TRBV7-2 and TRBJ2-7; the D gene is possibly TRBD1 (6 bases). The CDR3 is made up of 14 amino acids. The germline gives CDR1 SGHTA, CDR2 FQGNSA. Trimming removed 8 bases at V and 0 bases at J, with 14 bases between. This chain's CDR3 is CASGRDTHSYEQYF. Here the CDR3 DNA reads TGTGCCAGCGGACGGGACACCCACTCCTACGAGCAGTACTTC.

This chain links TRBV20-1 with TRBJ1-1; 8 nucleotides match TRBD1. The V segment lost 4 bases and the J segment 4 bases; nucleotides outside the gene matches: 8. The CDR3 has 14 residues. Per germline, CDR1 DFQATT and CDR2 SNEGSKA (reference sequence). In DNA, the CDR3 is TGCAGTGCTATACCGACAGGGGAGGGCACTGAAGCTTTCTTT. It codes for CSAIPTGEGTEAFF.

This clonotype appeared a single time. V gene TRBV5-1 combines with J gene TRBJ1-3; TRBD1 agrees at 7 bases. CDR1 SGHRS and CDR2 YFSETQ come from the germline V gene. Trimming took 2 bases from V and 4 from J; bases not matched to a gene: 6. This CDR3 is built from 15 residues. The DNA of the CDR3 is TGCGCCAGCAGCTTCGACAGGGCAGGGGGAAACACCATATATTTT. Encoded protein: CASSFDRAGGNTIYF.

A word on this clonotype: At one of its ends the junction is not consistent with the germline gene, which may arise from a read error. This chain joins TRBV7-9 and TRBJ2-7; no clear D gene. The CDR3 has 14 amino acids. Germline loops: CDR1 SEHNR, CDR2 FQNEAQ (reference sequence). CDR3 in DNA: TGCCCCAGCAGCTTGCCCCCGATTACCTACGAGCAGTACTTC. Translated, it gives CPSSLPPITYEQYF.

The chain couples TRBV5-1 to TRBJ1-1; possible D gene TRBD1, 5 bases. Per germline, CDR1 SGHRS and CDR2 YFSETQ. The CDR3 length is 16 residues. V lost 0 bases and J 1 base, leaving 13 bases between the germline ends. CDR3 sequence reads: CASSLGVLGANTEAFF. CDR3 DNA sequence: TGCGCCAGCAGCTTGGGAGTCCTAGGGGCGAACACTGAAGCTTTCTTT.

This chain joins TRBV27 and TRBJ1-6; the D is unclear. Germline values: CDR1 MNHEY, CDR2 SMNVEV (reference sequence). The CDR3 runs 12 residues. The V and J ends lost 8 bases and 10 bases respectively, with 12 bases between them. CDR3: CASRSMESPLHF. Written as DNA, the CDR3 is TGTGCCAGCCGGAGTATGGAATCACCCCTCCACTTT.

CDR3 in amino acids: CASSVTVTSGVHNEQFF. CDR3 in DNA: TGTGCCAGCAGCGTAACCGTTACTAGCGGGGTCCACAATGAGCAGTTCTTC. The chain employs TRBV9 and TRBJ2-1; 10 positions match TRBD2. The CDR3 runs 17 residues. Trimming removed 1 base from V and 5 bases from J; junction bases left unmatched: 9. Per germline, CDR1 SGDLS and CDR2 YYNGEE.

The chain recombines TRBV7-3 with TRBJ2-3, with D uncertain. Trimming shortened V by 2 bases and J by 4 bases, and 7 bases separated the two germline ends. The CDR3 is 13 residues long. The germline V gene has CDR1 SGHTA and CDR2 FQGTGA. CDR3 bases: TGTGCCAGCAGCTTACAGGCGGCAGATACGCAGTATTTT. It translates to CASSLQAADTQYF.

The genes are TRBV7-8 and TRBJ2-1, with a tentative D call TRBD1 (5 bases). The CDR3 is made up of 13 amino acids. V lost 1 base to trimming and J lost 5 bases, with 6 bases between them. From germline, CDR1 is SGHVS and CDR2 FQNEAQ. In DNA, the CDR3 is TGTGCCAGCAGCTTAGAACAGGACAATGAGCAGTTCTTC. Translated: CASSLEQDNEQFF.

The chain links TRBV5-4 to TRBJ1-2; weak D call: TRBD1 (5 bases). Germline-derived CDR1 and CDR2 are SGHNT and YYREEE (reference sequence). The V gene lost 0 bases and the J gene lost 4 bases, with 13 bases spanning the gap. This CDR3 comprises 15 residues. As DNA, the CDR3 is TGTGCCAGCAGCTTGGATCCAGGGTTGAGCTATGGCTACACCTTC. It yields the protein CASSLDPGLSYGYTF.

This clonotype was counted once. The V and J genes are TRBV5-6 and TRBJ1-5; 7 bases agree with TRBD1. From germline, CDR1 is SGHDT and CDR2 YYEEEE. V lost 4 bases to trimming and J lost 4 bases; unmatched junction nucleotides: 5. The CDR3 is made up of 14 amino acids. The DNA for the CDR3 is TGTGCCAGCAGCACCGGGACAGCGAATCAGCCCCAGCATTTT. Translated: CASSTGTANQPQHF.

J is TRBJ1-2 and V is TRBV28; D not resolved. Germline V lookup: CDR1 MDHEN, CDR2 SYDVKM. CDR3 length equals 11 residues. Trimming cost V 6 bases and J 4 bases, with 6 bases left between them. CDR3 DNA sequence: TGTGCCAGCAGGGGAGTCTATGGCTACACCTTC. Amino acids: CASRGVYGYTF.

The J gene is TRBJ2-5, the V gene TRBV20-1; perhaps TRBD2 as D (5 bases). From germline, CDR1 is DFQATT and CDR2 SNEGSKA (reference sequence). The length of the CDR3 is 13 residues. The V and J ends lost 6 bases and 2 bases respectively, with 13 bases between them. Here the CDR3 reads CSASPGRQETQYF. For the CDR3, the DNA is TGCAGTGCGTCCCCGGGGAGACAAGAGACCCAGTACTTC.

The V call is TRBV20-1, the J call TRBJ1-2, with D uncertain. The CDR3 length is 13 residues. Germline CDR1 reads DFQATT; CDR2 reads SNEGSKA (reference sequence). V shed 3 bases and J shed 1 base, with 9 bases lying between them. CDR3 region: CSARGQNNYGYTF. The CDR3 DNA reads TGCAGTGCTAGGGGCCAGAATAACTATGGCTACACCTTC.

CDR3: CASSQTGARQPQHF. In nucleotides, the CDR3 is TGTGCCAGCAGTCAGACAGGGGCGAGGCAGCCCCAGCATTTT. The chain uses TRBV27 and TRBJ1-5, with 8 bases lining up with TRBD1. Germline V gene sequence: CDR1 MNHEY, CDR2 SMNVEV (reference sequence). J lost 7 bases, V lost 5 bases, and 7 bases had no gene match. The CDR3 length is 14 residues.